One sample yielded the 26 T cell receptor beta chains listed below, sequenced in a study of blood T cell repertoires in COVID-19. TCRdb's copy holds only in-frame clones and misses some; the assay was immunoSEQ multiplex PCR. The sample holds about 80,000 clones, around 83% seen once. The sequencing sample was made of peripheral blood. These receptors were collected from a man between 45 and 60 years old with acute or convalescent COVID-19.

The gene calls are TRBV4-1 and TRBJ1-2; TRBD1 aligns across 9 bases. Looked up from germline, CDR1 is MGHRA and CDR2 is YSYEKL. CDR3 size: 14 residues. Trimming at V came to 4 bases and at J to 4 bases, leaving 4 bases not matched to a gene. As DNA, the CDR3 is TGCGCCAGCAGCCTCGGGACAGGGATCTATGGCTACACCTTC. Protein: CASSLGTGIYGYTF.

V and J are TRBV4-2 and TRBJ2-2; 7 bases map to TRBD1. The CDR3 consists of 15 residues. Trimming at V came to 1 base and at J to 6 bases, leaving 5 bases not matched to a gene. CDR1 and CDR2 (germline): LGHNA, YNFKEQ. The CDR3 region is CASSQGRQGAGELFF. The CDR3 nucleotides read TGTGCCAGCAGCCAAGGTCGGCAGGGGGCCGGGGAGCTGTTTTTT.

This clone showed up just once. V usage is TRBV7-2 and J usage is TRBJ1-2; D remains ambiguous. Deletions cut 5 bases from V and 3 bases from J, with 13 bases between. Germline CDR1 and CDR2: SGHTA and FQGNSA. This CDR3 has 14 amino acids. DNA for the CDR3: TGTGCCAGCAGCCAATCAGAGGCCCACTATGGCTACACCTTC. It encodes CASSQSEAHYGYTF. Full variable domain (rest looked up from reference TRBV7-2 and TRBJ1-2): GAGVSQSPSNKVTEKGKDVELRCDPISGHTALYWYRQSLGQGLEFLIYFQGNSAPDKSGLPSDRFSAERTGGSVSTLTIQRTQQEDSAVYLCASSQSEAHYGYTFGSGTRLTVV.

The V and J genes are TRBV5-1 and TRBJ2-5; D is perhaps TRBD1 (6 bases). The V end was cut by 0 bases, the J end by 5 bases, with 14 bases between. The CDR3 has 15 residues. CDR1 is SGHRS and CDR2 is YFSETQ in the germline V gene. For the CDR3, the DNA is TGCGCCAGCAGCTTGGGCCGTACAGGGCAGGAGACCCAGTACTTC. It specifies CASSLGRTGQETQYF.

The chain employs TRBV19 and TRBJ1-5; 7 nucleotides match TRBD1. V lost 9 bases and J lost 1; bases outside the gene matches: 12. The CDR3 is 16 amino acids. In germline, CDR1 is LNHDA, CDR2 SQIVND (reference sequence). The chain's CDR3 is CASVPSGGESNQPQHF. The DNA of the CDR3 is TGTGCCAGCGTCCCTTCAGGGGGAGAAAGCAATCAGCCCCAGCATTTT.

V is TRBV9 and J is TRBJ2-3; no definite D call. Looked up from germline, CDR1 is SGDLS and CDR2 is YYNGEE. The CDR3 covers 12 residues. The V and J ends lost 0 bases and 3 bases respectively, with 2 bases between them. The CDR3 DNA follows: TGTGCCAGCAGCGTAGCTACAGATACGCAGTATTTT. Residues: CASSVATDTQYF.

The chain links TRBV21-1 to TRBJ2-1; TRBD2, the D gene given by the table, was not confirmed from the DNA. TRBV21-1 has pseudogene status. This CDR3 has 14 residues. The CDR3 region has the DNA TGTGCCAGCAGCCCACGAAAGCGGGACAATGAGCAGTTCTTC. Protein: CASSPRKRDNEQFF.

The chain combines TRBV30 with TRBJ1-2; possibly TRBD1 for D (5 bases). CDR1 GTSNPN and CDR2 SVGIG come from the germline V gene (reference sequence). Trimming took 0 bases from V and 6 from J, leaving 11 bases between them. The CDR3 sequence is 13 residues long. The CDR3 is CAWSVRGTDGYTF. CDR3 sequence (DNA): TGTGCCTGGAGTGTTAGGGGAACGGATGGCTACACCTTC.

The chain joins TRBV6-2 or TRBV6-3 to TRBJ1-2, with TRBD1 identical over 8 bases. This CDR3 has 16 residues. Trimming took 2 bases from V and 6 from J; bases not matched to a gene: 11. Germline values: CDR1 MNHEY, CDR2 SVGEGT. The CDR3 nucleotides read TGTGCCAGCAGTTACGACTGGACAGGGAGTCTTCATGGCTACACCTTC. This codes for CASSYDWTGSLHGYTF.

J is TRBJ2-3 and V is TRBV18, with TRBD2 matching over 9 bases. The germline V gene encodes CDR1 KGHSH and CDR2 LQKENI. V was pared by 0 bases and J by 2 bases, with 12 bases of the junction left unmatched. The CDR3 sequence is 19 residues long. The CDR3 is CASSPPGLAGWRTTDTQYF. The CDR3 DNA reads TGTGCCAGCTCACCACCGGGTCTAGCGGGGTGGAGGACCACAGATACGCAGTATTTT.

The chain is built from TRBV6-5 and TRBJ2-5, with TRBD1 matching 8 bases. The CDR3 runs 15 residues. The J segment lost 1 base and the V segment lost 6 bases, leaving 7 bases of the junction unmatched. Germline lookup yields CDR1 MNHEY and CDR2 SVGAGI. As DNA, the CDR3 is TGTGCCAGCAGACGGACAGGGAGTACCCAAGAGACCCAGTACTTC. Translated, it gives CASRRTGSTQETQYF.

The V call is TRBV29-1, the J call TRBJ2-7, with TRBD2 identical over 8 bases. The CDR3 length is 13 residues. The V and J ends lost 3 bases and 0 bases, in that order; junction bases with no gene match: 1. In germline, CDR1 is SQVTM, CDR2 ANQGSEA. The CDR3 nucleotides are TGCAGCGTTGAGACTAGCGACTCCTACGAGCAGTACTTC. Translated: CSVETSDSYEQYF.

The chain is built from TRBV19 and TRBJ2-7, with D tentatively TRBD2 (5 bases). Per germline, CDR1 LNHDA and CDR2 SQIVND (reference sequence). V was cut by 2 bases and J by 4 bases, with 18 bases left in between. The CDR3 extends over 16 amino acids. For the CDR3, the DNA is TGTGCCAGTAGTATAAGAGGACTTAATTTCGTATACGAGCAGTACTTC. Protein: CASSIRGLNFVYEQYF.

This clone was counted only a few times. This chain uses TRBV10-3 with TRBJ1-2; possible D gene TRBD1, 5 bases. V was clipped by 1 base and J by 4 bases, with 10 bases between them. This CDR3 contains 14 residues. Germline CDR1 and CDR2: ENHRY and SYGVKD. CDR3 in amino acids: CAISEWAGGYGYTF. The CDR3 nucleotides read TGTGCCATCAGTGAGTGGGCCGGGGGCTATGGCTACACCTTC.

The V call is TRBV27, the J call TRBJ2-7; D unclear. In germline, CDR1 is MNHEY, CDR2 SMNVEV (reference sequence). V dropped 6 bases and J dropped 3 bases, with 18 bases sitting between them. This CDR3 is 15 amino acids long. Here the CDR3 reads CASSPLIGQSYEQYF. Written as DNA, the CDR3 is TGTGCCAGCAGCCCCCTAATTGGGCAGAGCTACGAGCAGTACTTC.

The J gene is TRBJ2-1, the V gene TRBV9, with TRBD2 identical over 7 bases. This CDR3 contains 14 residues. The germline CDR1 and CDR2 sequences are SGDLS and YYNGEE. With V trimmed by 3 bases and J by 2 bases, 2 bases remained unmatched. Written as DNA, the CDR3 is TGTGCCAGCAGCGGAAGCGGGGCCTACAATGAGCAGTTCTTC. Protein: CASSGSGAYNEQFF.

This clone was seen many times. The rearrangement links TRBV12-3 or TRBV12-4 to TRBJ1-1; no definite D call. The CDR3 consists of 13 residues. The V end was cut by 7 bases, the J end by 4 bases, with 13 bases between. The CDR3 sequence: CASTLQVTTEAFF. As DNA, the CDR3 is TGTGCCAGCACCCTTCAGGTTACCACTGAAGCTTTCTTT.

The V and J genes are TRBV12-3 or TRBV12-4 and TRBJ2-5, with TRBD1 as a possible D gene (5 bases). With 5 bases removed from V and 5 bases from J, the gap between germline ends came to 9 bases. The CDR3 length is 12 residues. CDR3 sequence (DNA): TGTGCCAGCAGTGACAGTGTTGAGACCCAGTACTTC. This sequence encodes CASSDSVETQYF.

V is TRBV11-2 and J is TRBJ1-2; 7 bases fit TRBD1. CDR1 is SGHAT, CDR2 FQNNGV, per germline. The CDR3 has 14 residues. J lost 4 bases, V lost 5 bases, and 7 bases had no gene match. Written as DNA, the CDR3 is TGTGCCAGCAGCGCCCGACAGGGATCCTATGGCTACACCTTC. This codes for CASSARQGSYGYTF. Combining the CDR3 with reference TRBV11-2 and TRBJ1-2 gives the whole variable domain EAGVAQSPRYKIIEKRQSVAFWCNPISGHATLYWYQQILGQGPKLLIQFQNNGVVDDSQLPKDRFSAERLKGVDSTLKIQPAKLEDSAVYLCASSARQGSYGYTFGSGTRLTVV.

The V gene is TRBV2, the J gene TRBJ1-1, with TRBD1 identical over 7 bases. There are 13 residues in the CDR3. The J segment lost 7 bases and the V segment lost 8 bases, leaving 10 bases of the junction unmatched. Germline V gene data show CDR1 as SNHLY and CDR2 as FYNNEI. CDR3 DNA sequence: TGTGCCAGCGAAATAGGGGGACAGTTTGAAGCTTTCTTT. It specifies CASEIGGQFEAFF. The full variable domain, with the rest looked up from reference TRBV2 and TRBJ1-1, is EPEVTQTPSHQVTQMGQEVILRCVPISNHLYFYWYRQILGQKVEFLVSFYNNEISEKSEIFDDQFSVERPDGSNFTLKIRSTKLEDSAMYFCASEIGGQFEAFFGQGTRLTVV.

This clone has just a few counts. The chain carries TRBV5-1 and TRBJ2-7, with 7 bases lining up with TRBD1. After removal of 4 bases from V and 0 bases from J, the junction contained 7 bases not matched to a gene. This CDR3 comprises 15 residues. CDR1 is SGHRS and CDR2 is YFSETQ in the germline V gene. CDR3 residues: CASSGTGAYSYEQYF. CDR3 nucleotide sequence: TGCGCCAGCAGCGGAACAGGGGCCTACTCCTACGAGCAGTACTTC.

This sequence joins TRBV6-5 and TRBJ2-7; D is possibly TRBD1 (6 bases). The V end lost 7 bases, the J end lost 0 bases, and 13 bases lay between the germline ends. In germline, CDR1 is MNHEY, CDR2 SVGAGI. CDR3 length equals 14 residues. This CDR3 reads CASKSQGGSYEQYF. In nucleotides, the CDR3 is TGTGCCAGCAAATCACAGGGCGGCTCCTACGAGCAGTACTTC.

The V gene is TRBV5-4, the J gene TRBJ1-2, with D possibly matching TRBD1 (5 bases). This CDR3 contains 14 residues. V was pared by 4 bases and J by 3 bases, with 13 bases between. CDR1 is SGHNT, CDR2 YYREEE, per germline (reference sequence). CDR3: CASSPRGGDYGYTF. In DNA form, the CDR3 reads TGTGCCAGCAGCCCGAGGGGAGGGGACTATGGCTACACCTTC.

This clone was recorded only once. This chain joins TRBV3-1 (or the pseudogene TRBV3-2) and TRBJ2-1, with 7 bases aligning to TRBD2. Per germline, CDR1 LGHDT and CDR2 YNNKEL (reference sequence). This CDR3 has 14 amino acids. Trimming cost V 1 base and J 7 bases; bases outside gene matches: 4. CDR3 loop: CASSQGREVNEQFF. For the CDR3, the DNA is TGTGCCAGCAGCCAAGGACGGGAGGTGAATGAGCAGTTCTTC.

The rearrangement joins TRBV7-2 to TRBJ2-5; TRBD2 aligns across 7 bases. V was clipped by 1 base and J by 1 base; unmatched bases: 6. Germline V gene sequence: CDR1 SGHTA, CDR2 FQGNSA. The CDR3 loop spans 16 amino acids. DNA for the CDR3: TGTGCCAGCAGCTTAGTGACGTCGGGGGGCCAAGAGACCCAGTACTTC. Encoded protein: CASSLVTSGGQETQYF.

The J gene is TRBJ2-6, the V gene TRBV27; perhaps TRBD1 as D (6 bases). Looked up from germline, CDR1 is MNHEY and CDR2 is SMNVEV (reference sequence). With 4 bases removed from V and 1 base from J, the gap between germline ends came to 8 bases. The length of the CDR3 is 15 residues. The DNA of the CDR3 is TGTGCCAGCAGTTACCAGGGGTCTGGGGCCAACGTCCTGACTTTC. This translates into CASSYQGSGANVLTF.